This TCR beta chain was sequenced in a study of blood T cell repertoires in COVID-19. In the study overall: Acute and convalescent COVID-19 specimens originated in the United States, Italy and Spain. The analysed material was cDNA or gDNA that came from T cells, B-cell-depleted T cells, or PBMCs.

CDR3 length: 14 residues. V was shortened by 3 bases and J by 4 bases, with 10 bases between the two germline ends. CDR1 is MNHEY and CDR2 is SMNVEV in the germline V gene (reference sequence). Original processing methods: Nucleated cell number was recorded as an estimate derived from reference gene primer amplification. TCRdb keeps only in-frame clones here, not all; method: immunoSEQ multiplex PCR. V, J and clone size are taken as reported in that table, and D and trimming were inferred from the DNA itself. This sample yields tens of thousands of clones, of which roughly 80% are seen a single time; about 14% belongs to the top ten.

This TCR was sampled from a man over 45 with active or convalescent COVID-19. Sequenced material: peripheral blood. The rearrangement joins TRBV27 to TRBJ1-5; weak D call: TRBD1 (5 bases). The CDR3, as DNA: TGTGCCAGCAGTTTTGGGGCAGGGAATCAGCCCCAGCATTTT. It encodes CASSFGAGNQPQHF.